This TCR beta chain was documented in a study of T cell responses to AZD1222 COVID-19 vaccine. Trimming stripped 5 bases from V and 2 bases from J, with 11 bases between. There are 14 residues in the CDR3. The V gene's germline CDR1 is LNHDA and CDR2 SQIVND (reference sequence). The table came from immunoSEQ multiplex PCR; TCRdb's copy has only in-frame clones and leaves some out. Of around 110,000 clones in the sample, roughly nine tenths were seen once. This chain joins TRBV19 and TRBJ2-3; D not certain. The TCR was taken from an adult in good health. This sample comprised peripheral blood, obtained on day 0 of AZD1222 vaccination. The CDR3 DNA reads TGTGCCAGTAGTCCCGGGTCGGCCACAGATACGCAGTATTTT. It codes for CASSPGSATDTQYF.